These 4 T cell receptor beta chains were all obtained from the same sample, sequenced in a study of cytomegalovirus exposure and HLA in healthy donors. Both 60 Vbeta primers and 13 Jbeta primers went into the PCR. Generated by immunoSEQ multiplex PCR, the TCRdb table keeps only in-frame clones and is missing some. The data show 50,000 or so clones, with over 60% seen just once and less than 3% held by the top ten. The sample taken for sequencing was PBMCs. The origin of the receptors is a woman aged 40 to 50 in good health and CMV-seropositive.

There are a few counts of this clone. The CDR3 nucleotides read TGTGCCAGCAGTTTTTCAGGGAACTATGGCTACACCTTC. This encodes CASSFSGNYGYTF. This chain uses TRBV27 with TRBJ1-2, with D possibly being TRBD1 (5 bases). The CDR3 consists of 13 residues. Germline assignment: CDR1 MNHEY and CDR2 SMNVEV (reference sequence). Trimming cost V 3 bases and J 2 bases, with 7 bases left between them.

The rearrangement uses TRBV7-9 and TRBJ2-7; 7 nucleotides line up with TRBD1. The trim removed 8 bases at V and 0 bases at J, leaving 10 bases unmatched. The CDR3 loop spans 15 amino acids. The V gene's germline CDR1 is SEHNR and CDR2 FQNEAQ (reference sequence). Here the CDR3 DNA reads TGTGCCAGCTTGGGGTGGGCAGGGGGCTCCTACGAGCAGTACTTC. As protein: CASLGWAGGSYEQYF.

This chain connects TRBV6-5 to TRBJ1-2; TRBD1 is a possible D gene (6 bases). V lost 5 bases, J lost 6 bases, and 13 bases lay in between. This CDR3 is built from 13 residues. Germline V gene sequence: CDR1 MNHEY, CDR2 SVGAGI. This CDR3 reads CASSDWGRNGYTF. As DNA, the CDR3 is TGTGCCAGCAGTGACTGGGGGCGGAATGGCTACACCTTC.

The rearrangement links TRBV11-2 to TRBJ2-1; 11 nucleotides agree with TRBD2. CDR3 size: 16 residues. With V trimmed by 5 bases and J by 4 bases, 7 bases remained unmatched. Germline-derived CDR1 and CDR2 are SGHAT and FQNNGV. For the CDR3, the DNA is TGTGCCAGCAGCCATATCCTAGCGGGGGGATACAATGAGCAGTTCTTC. This sequence encodes CASSHILAGGYNEQFF.